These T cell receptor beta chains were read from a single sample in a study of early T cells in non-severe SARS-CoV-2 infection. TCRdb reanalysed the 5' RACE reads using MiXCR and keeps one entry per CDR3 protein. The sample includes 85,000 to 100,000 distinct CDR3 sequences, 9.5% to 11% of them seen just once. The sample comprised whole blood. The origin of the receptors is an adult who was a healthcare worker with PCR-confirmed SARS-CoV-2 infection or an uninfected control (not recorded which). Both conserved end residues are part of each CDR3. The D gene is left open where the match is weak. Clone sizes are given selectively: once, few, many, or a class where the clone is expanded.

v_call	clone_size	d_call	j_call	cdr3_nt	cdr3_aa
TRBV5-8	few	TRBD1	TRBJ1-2	TGTGCCAGCAGCTTGGTCCCCGGGACAGATAGGGTCTATGGCTACACCTTC	CASSLVPGTDRVYGYTF
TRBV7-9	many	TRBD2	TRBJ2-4	TGTGCCAGCAGCCTTAACCCGACTAGCGGGAGGCCGGCCAAAAACATTCAGTACTTC	CASSLNPTSGRPAKNIQYF
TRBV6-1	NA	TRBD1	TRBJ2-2	TGTGCCAGCAGGACAGGGATTGGTAACACCGGGGAGCTGTTTTTT	CASRTGIGNTGELFF
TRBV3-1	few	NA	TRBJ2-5	TGTGCCAGCAGCACCTCCGGGACCCCAAGCCCTCTCCAAGAGACCCAGTACTTC	CASSTSGTPSPLQETQYF
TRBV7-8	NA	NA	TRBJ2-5	TGTGCCAGCAGCTTACAAGGGGGGGGCGTTGAGACCCAGTACTTC	CASSLQGGGVETQYF
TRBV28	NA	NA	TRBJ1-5	TGTGCCAGCAGTTTAGTGGACTCCAGCAATCAGCCCCAGCATTTT	CASSLVDSSNQPQHF
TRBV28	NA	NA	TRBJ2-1	TGTGCCAGCAGCCATCTAGTCTCGGTCAATGAGCAGTTCTTC	CASSHLVSVNEQFF
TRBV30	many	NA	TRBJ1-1	TGTGCCTGGAGTTCATACAGGGTAACAGGCACTGAAGCTTTCTTT	CAWSSYRVTGTEAFF
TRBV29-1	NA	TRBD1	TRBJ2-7	TGCAGCGTTGAGACAGGGTCTAGCTACGAACAGTACTTC	CSVETGSSYEQYF
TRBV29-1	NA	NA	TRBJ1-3	TGCAGCGTTGAATCAGGGTACGGAAACACCATATATTTT	CSVESGYGNTIYF
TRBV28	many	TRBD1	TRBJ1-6	TGTGCCAGCTTTAACAGGGGAAAGGGTCTAAATTCACCCCTCCACTTT	CASFNRGKGLNSPLHF
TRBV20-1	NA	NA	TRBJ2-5	TGCAGTGCTCCGACTCCTCAGGGGTTCCAAGAGACCCAGTACTTC	CSAPTPQGFQETQYF
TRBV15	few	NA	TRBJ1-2	TGTGCCACCAGCAGAGATAGGGGAACCTATGGCTACACCTTC	CATSRDRGTYGYTF
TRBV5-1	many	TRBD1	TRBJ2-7	TGCGCCAGCAGGGGACAGGGCTACGAGCAGTACTTC	CASRGQGYEQYF
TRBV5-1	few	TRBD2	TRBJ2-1	TGCGCCAGCAGCATTCTAGCGGGGACCGGTAATGAGCAGTTCTTC	CASSILAGTGNEQFF
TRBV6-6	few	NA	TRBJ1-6	TGTGCCAGCACCCCAGGGAGGAGGGGAAATTCACCCCTCCACTTT	CASTPGRRGNSPLHF
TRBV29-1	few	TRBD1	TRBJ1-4	TGCAGCGTTGGGACAGGGGACGAAAAACTGTTTTTT	CSVGTGDEKLFF
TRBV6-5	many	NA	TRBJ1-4	TGTGCCAGCAGTTATGCGGCGGGGGCGAGTGGTGAAAAACTGTTTTTT	CASSYAAGASGEKLFF
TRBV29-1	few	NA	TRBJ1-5	TGCAGCGTTTCACAGGGAGTTAGCAATCAGCCCCAGCATTTT	CSVSQGVSNQPQHF
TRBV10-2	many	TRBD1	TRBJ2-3	TGCGCCACTGGGAAGGGACAGTCCACAGATACGCAGTATTTT	CATGKGQSTDTQYF
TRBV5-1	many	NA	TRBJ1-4	TGCGCCAGCAGCTTAGGAGCCCCTGGGAATGAAAAACTGTTTTTT	CASSLGAPGNEKLFF
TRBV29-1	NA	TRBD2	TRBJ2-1	TGCAGCGTGGGACTAGCGGGAGACGAGCAGTTCTTC	CSVGLAGDEQFF
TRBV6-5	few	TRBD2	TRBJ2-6	TGTGCCAGCAGAGGACTAGCGGGTCGTGCGGGGGCCAACGTCCTGACTTTC	CASRGLAGRAGANVLTF
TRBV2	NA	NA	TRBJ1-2	TGTGCCAGCAGCGAAAACCGGATGGGACCCCTCAATGGCTACACCTTC	CASSENRMGPLNGYTF
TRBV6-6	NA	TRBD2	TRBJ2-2	TGTGCCAGCAGTCTCCCGGGACTATCTACCGGGGAGCTGTTTTTT	CASSLPGLSTGELFF
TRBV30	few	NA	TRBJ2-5	TGTGCCTGGAGTGAGGGGCGGGACCCGGGGAAGACCCAGTACTTC	CAWSEGRDPGKTQYF
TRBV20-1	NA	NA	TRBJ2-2	TGCAGTGCTAGTGACCCCAGACGTGGCGGACTGAACACCGGGGAGCTGTTTTTT	CSASDPRRGGLNTGELFF
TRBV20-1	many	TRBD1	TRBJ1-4	TGCAGTGCCTCACAGGGGGGAGGTGAAAAACTGTTTTTT	CSASQGGGEKLFF
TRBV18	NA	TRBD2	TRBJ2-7	TGTGCCAGCTCACCACCGCTCGCTAGCGGGAGCTCCTACGAGCAGTACTTC	CASSPPLASGSSYEQYF
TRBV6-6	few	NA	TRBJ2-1	TGTGCCAGCAGTTACTCTGGTCAGGGGGGGTCCTACAATGAGCAGTTCTTC	CASSYSGQGGSYNEQFF
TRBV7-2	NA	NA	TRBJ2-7	TGTGCCAGCAGCTTATGGCGGGCTACCTACGAGCAGTACTTC	CASSLWRATYEQYF
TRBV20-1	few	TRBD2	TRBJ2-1	TGCAGTGCCACTTTGGGGCTAGCGGGGGCCAACCAGTTCTTC	CSATLGLAGANQFF